The 21 T cell receptor beta chains presented below share a single source sample, sequenced in a study of T cell repertoires in cytomegalovirus infection (dated by TCRdb to between 2018 and 2021). The run used an Illumina HiSeq 1500. TCRdb's own reprocessing of the public reads used fastp at Q25 and MiXCR and kept productive beta chains. Each CDR3 protein gets just one entry, which takes the most common genes and DNA from the rows behind it. Here the sample has under 350,000 distinct CDR3 sequences; 9.5% occur a single time. The top ten clones comprise approximately 4.7% of the sample. The sample was PBMCs. The receptors were gathered from a human donor in good health (CMV status not recorded). Some clones in this sample may be carry-over from other donors' samples.

This clonotype was detected ten times or more. The rearrangement uses TRBV20-1 and TRBJ1-5; 8 nucleotides match TRBD1. V dropped 0 bases and J dropped 4; count of bases not matched to a gene: 14. There are 18 residues in the CDR3. The germline gives CDR1 DFQATT, CDR2 SNEGSKA (reference sequence). CDR3 coding DNA: TGCAGTGCTAGAGATCCCCGGTGGCAGGGGGCCGGGAATCAGCCCCAGCATTTT. The encoded protein is CSARDPRWQGAGNQPQHF.

The table lists this clonotype with a few counts. J is TRBJ1-5 and V is TRBV6-1, with a weak D call TRBD1 (6 bases). The germline V gene encodes CDR1 MNHNS and CDR2 SASEGT. Between the trimmed V and J ends, which lost 5 bases and 6 bases, there was a span of 14 bases. The CDR3 contains 14 residues. In DNA form, the CDR3 reads TGTGCCAGCAGTTACGAGTCAGGGGCTCAGCCCCAGCATTTT. It translates to CASSYESGAQPQHF.

In its sample, this clonotype was seen a few times. The rearrangement uses TRBV19 and TRBJ2-3, with a weak D call TRBD2 (5 bases). The V gene's germline CDR1 is LNHDA and CDR2 SQIVND (reference sequence). V lost 8 bases, J lost 10 bases, and 16 bases lay in between. The CDR3 has 12 amino acids. In nucleotides, the CDR3 is TGTGCCAGTGGGGAGTCGACGAACGCGCAGTATTTT. Its protein product is CASGESTNAQYF. The full variable domain, in which reference TRBV19 and TRBJ2-3 provide the parts outside the CDR3, is DGGITQSPKYLFRKEGQNVTLSCEQNLNHDAMYWYRQDPGQGLRLIYYSQIVNDFQKGDIAEGYSVSREKKESFPLTVTSAQKNPTAFYLCASGESTNAQYFGPGTRLTVL.

The chain carries TRBV7-6 and TRBJ2-3; 7 bases are a match to TRBD1. Looked up from germline, CDR1 is SGHVS and CDR2 is FNYEAQ. Trimming at V came to 2 bases and at J to 5 bases, leaving 7 bases not matched to a gene. The CDR3 is 15 residues long. CDR3 DNA sequence: TGTGCCAGCAGCTTAAACACAGGGGTGGGAGATACGCAGTATTTT. It encodes CASSLNTGVGDTQYF.

The chain has TRBV29-1 and TRBJ1-1, with TRBD1 matching 7 bases. The ends lost 7 bases at V and 5 bases at J; junction bases unmatched: 7. From germline, CDR1 is SQVTM and CDR2 ANQGSEA. The CDR3 runs to 12 residues. The CDR3 bases are TGCAGCGGCCGGGACAGTTGGACTGAAGCTTTCTTT. Translation gives CSGRDSWTEAFF.

The gene calls are TRBV7-3 and TRBJ2-2; a weak D match, TRBD2 (5 bases). The germline V gene has CDR1 SGHTA and CDR2 FQGTGA. The CDR3 loop spans 16 amino acids. V was pared by 0 bases and J by 2 bases, with 10 bases between. The CDR3 is CASSLTSGSNTGELFF. CDR3 nucleotides: TGTGCCAGCAGCTTAACTTCGGGGTCAAACACCGGGGAGCTGTTTTTT.

This clonotype was seen more than once but under ten times. The chain recombines TRBV18 with TRBJ2-5, with 11 nucleotides matching TRBD2. V lost 4 bases and J lost 5; bases outside the gene matches: 3. CDR3 length equals 14 residues. In germline, CDR1 is KGHSH, CDR2 LQKENI. CDR3 nucleotides: TGTGCCAGCTCACTGACTAGCGGGATGGAGACCCAGTACTTC. It codes for CASSLTSGMETQYF.

The J gene is TRBJ1-4, the V gene TRBV7-9; no clear D. Germline assignment: CDR1 SEHNR and CDR2 FQNEAQ (reference sequence). V was shortened by 5 bases and J by 6 bases, with 7 bases between the two germline ends. This CDR3 spans 12 amino acids. CDR3 nucleotides: TGTGCCAGCAGCCATGCGGATGAAAAACTGTTTTTT. As protein: CASSHADEKLFF.

This clonotype has ten or more counts. This sequence joins TRBV28 and TRBJ2-7; 8 positions agree with TRBD2. J gave up 5 bases and V 6 bases, and 6 bases lay outside the gene matches. CDR3 length equals 13 residues. Per germline, CDR1 MDHEN and CDR2 SYDVKM. The CDR3 protein is CASRPGGGHEQYF. CDR3 sequence (DNA): TGTGCCAGCAGACCGGGAGGGGGTCACGAGCAGTACTTC.

The chain is built from TRBV20-1 and TRBJ2-1; the D gene could be TRBD1 or TRBD2 (5 bases each). This CDR3 comprises 14 residues. V dropped 4 bases and J dropped 4 bases, with 14 bases sitting between them. CDR1 is DFQATT and CDR2 is SNEGSKA in the germline V gene (reference sequence). This CDR3 reads CSANRDGVYNEQFF. The CDR3 nucleotides are TGCAGTGCTAACCGGGACGGAGTTTACAATGAGCAGTTCTTC.

At least ten counts were recorded for this clonotype. The chain is built from TRBV20-1 and TRBJ2-4; possibly TRBD1 for D (7 bases). Trimming removed 5 bases at V and 7 bases at J, with 15 bases between. The CDR3 is 13 residues long. CDR1 is DFQATT, CDR2 SNEGSKA, per germline (reference sequence). Written as DNA, the CDR3 is TGCAGTGCTGCTGGACAGGCGGGGAACATTCAGTACTTC. This sequence encodes CSAAGQAGNIQYF.

This clonotype occurred a few times. The chain has TRBV7-9 and TRBJ1-4, with D perhaps TRBD1 (5 bases). The CDR3 consists of 14 residues. Trimming removed 8 bases from V and 1 base from J, with 11 bases in between. Per the germline V gene, CDR1 is SEHNR and CDR2 is FQNEAQ (reference sequence). As DNA, the CDR3 is TGTGCCAGCGAAGACCAGGGAACTAATGAAAAACTGTTTTTT. This encodes CASEDQGTNEKLFF.

Only a few counts were recorded for this clonotype. The V and J genes are TRBV20-1 and TRBJ2-1; 12 bases agree with TRBD2. After removal of 4 bases from V and 3 bases from J, the junction contained 4 bases not matched to a gene. This CDR3 spans 15 amino acids. The V gene's germline CDR1 is DFQATT and CDR2 SNEGSKA (reference sequence). CDR3: CSANQLAGGYNEQFF. The DNA of the CDR3 is TGCAGTGCTAATCAACTAGCGGGGGGCTACAATGAGCAGTTCTTC.

This clonotype was found many times. This chain connects TRBV7-2 to TRBJ2-7; tentative D call: TRBD2 (5 bases). The CDR3 runs to 15 residues. The germline V gene has CDR1 SGHTA and CDR2 FQGNSA. V was pared by 3 bases and J by 0 bases, with 12 bases between. CDR3 coding DNA: TGTGCCAGCAGCTTGGACTTGTTCAGCTCCTACGAGCAGTACTTC. The encoded protein is CASSLDLFSSYEQYF.

In this sample, this clonotype turned up a few times. The chain joins TRBV4-3 to TRBJ2-2, with D tentatively TRBD1 (5 bases). This CDR3 has 15 amino acids. Germline V gives CDR1 LGHNA, CDR2 YSLEER. The germline V and J ends were trimmed by 1 base and 5 bases, with 11 bases remaining between them. The CDR3 nucleotides are TGCGCCAGCAGCCAAGGGGCAGGGTTGACCGGGGAGCTGTTTTTT. It translates to CASSQGAGLTGELFF.

In its sample, this clonotype was seen a few times. The chain carries TRBV5-5 and TRBJ1-1; 9 bases are a match to TRBD1. V was pared by 2 bases and J by 4 bases, with 3 bases of the junction left unmatched. CDR1 and CDR2 (germline): SGHKS, YYEKEE (reference sequence). The CDR3 is 14 residues long. CDR3 sequence: CASSLRDRVTEAFF. The CDR3 DNA reads as TGTGCCAGCAGCTTACGGGACAGGGTCACTGAAGCTTTCTTT.

This clonotype appeared a few times. The chain uses TRBV15 and TRBJ2-1; tentatively, D is TRBD1 (6 bases). Trimming took 2 bases from V and 8 from J, leaving 13 bases between them. The germline V gene encodes CDR1 LNHNV and CDR2 YYDKDF (reference sequence). This CDR3 is built from 14 residues. CDR3 region: CATSRPWRTDEQFF. The DNA of the CDR3 is TGTGCCACCAGCAGACCTTGGAGGACAGATGAGCAGTTCTTC.

Many counts were recorded for this clonotype. The V gene is TRBV7-2, the J gene TRBJ1-3, with a weak D call TRBD1 (6 bases). Germline V gene lookup returns CDR1 SGHTA and CDR2 FQGNSA. V was shortened by 6 bases and J by 4 bases, with 13 bases between the two germline ends. This CDR3 contains 14 residues. CDR3 bases: TGTGCCAGCAGATATACAGGGACCGGAAACACCATATATTTT. Translation gives CASRYTGTGNTIYF.

The V gene is TRBV9, the J gene TRBJ2-3; unclear D gene. The CDR3 is 15 amino acids. Germline V CDR1 and CDR2: SGDLS, YYNGEE. The V end was cut by 3 bases, the J end by 4 bases, with 15 bases between. In DNA, the CDR3 is TGTGCCAGCAGCGCGGTTAGCAATCAAGCAGATACGCAGTATTTT. Translation: CASSAVSNQADTQYF.

This clonotype was detected ten times or more. This chain links TRBV6-2 or TRBV6-3 with TRBJ2-7; 15 bases line up with TRBD2. Germline lookup yields CDR1 MNHEY and CDR2 SVGEGT. The CDR3 length is 19 residues. V gave up 4 bases and J gave up 5 bases; unmatched junction bases: 15. The CDR3 DNA follows: TGTGCCAGCAGTTTCCGGACTAGCGGGAGGGGAAGGCTGAACGACGAGCAGTACTTC. Translating gives CASSFRTSGRGRLNDEQYF.

About this clonotype itself: A junction boundary mismatches the germline segment, possibly from a read error. CDR3 nucleotides: TGTGCCAGCAGCTTGCGAGGGGTGGGTGAAGCTTCCTTT. This encodes CASSLRGVGEASF. J is TRBJ1-1 and V is TRBV5-6; D may be TRBD1 (5 bases). There are 13 residues in the CDR3. CDR1 is SGHDT and CDR2 is YYEEEE in the germline V gene. Full variable domain (outside the CDR3, taken from reference TRBV5-6 and TRBJ1-1): DAGVTQSPTHLIKTRGQQVTLRCSPKSGHDTVSWYQQALGQGPQFIFQYYEEEERQRGNFPDRFSGHQFPNYSSELNVNALLLGDSALYLCASSLRGVGEASFGQGTRLTVV.